This is a list of T cell receptor beta chains from one sample in a study of low-dose radiotherapy and immunotherapy resistance in tumors. TCRdb called the reads again in MiXCR, with one record for every CDR3 protein. The sample holds fewer than 90,000 distinct CDR3 sequences; approximately 17% are singletons and the top ten take around 6.3%. The input for sequencing was PBMCs, taken before treatment. The receptors were gathered from a male donor with prostate cancer. Both conserved end residues are part of each CDR3. The D gene is left open where the match is weak. Clone sizes are given selectively: once, few, many, or a class where the clone is expanded.

.	.	TRBJ2-3	TRBV20-1	TGCAGTGCTAGTTTTACCACTAGCACAGATACGCAGTATTTT	CSASFTTSTDTQYF
TRBD2	few	TRBJ2-3	TRBV5-1	TGCGCCAGCAGCTCACTAGCGGGGGAACGAGATACGCAGTATTTT	CASSSLAGERDTQYF
.	.	TRBJ2-2	TRBV4-1	TGCGCCAGCAGCCAATTCTCAGGGACGAACACCGGGGAGCTGTTTTTT	CASSQFSGTNTGELFF
TRBD1	few	TRBJ1-2	TRBV4-3	TGCGCCAGCAGCCAAGATACAGGGGTCTATGGCTACACCTTC	CASSQDTGVYGYTF
.	many	TRBJ1-1	TRBV6-2/TRBV6-3	TGTGCCAGCAACAGGGTAAGGGAGACTGAAGCTTTCTTT	CASNRVRETEAFF
.	many	TRBJ2-1	TRBV5-1	TGCGCCAGCAGCTTGGTACAGGGCTCCTACAATGAGCAGTTCTTC	CASSLVQGSYNEQFF
.	many	TRBJ2-3	TRBV20-1	TGCAGTGCTAGCGGGAGCACAGATACGCAGTATTTT	CSASGSTDTQYF
.	many	TRBJ2-3	TRBV6-1	TGTGCCAGCCCGAGCCCGGGCACAGATACGCAGTATTTT	CASPSPGTDTQYF
TRBD2	many	TRBJ2-7	TRBV7-2	TGTGCCAGCAGCCAGCAGTCTAGCGGGGGACCCTACGAGCAGTACTTC	CASSQQSSGGPYEQYF
TRBD2	many	TRBJ2-1	TRBV27	TGTGCCAGCAGACTAGCGGGGGCCCACAATGAGCAGTTCTTC	CASRLAGAHNEQFF
TRBD1	.	TRBJ2-1	TRBV10-3	TGTGCCATCAGTGGGGATGGGGACAGGGAGAAATTAGATGAGCAGTTCTTC	CAISGDGDREKLDEQFF
.	many	TRBJ1-1	TRBV6-1	TGTGCCAGCAGTGAAATGAACACTGAAGCTTTCTTT	CASSEMNTEAFF
.	many	TRBJ2-7	TRBV21-1	TGTGCCAGCAGCCGACAGGACACCCATCTCCTCTATGCCGGAGCCGAGCAGTACTTC	CASSRQDTHLLYAGAEQYF
TRBD2	.	TRBJ2-3	TRBV27	TGTGCCAGCAGGGAACGGGGGGGGGACACAGATACGCAGTATTTT	CASRERGGDTDTQYF
TRBD2	.	TRBJ2-2	TRBV3-1	TGTGCCAGCAGCCCTCTGACGGCGGGAGGGGTCAGCACCGGGGAGCTGTCTTTTTTT	CASSPLTAGGVSTGELSFF
TRBD2	.	TRBJ2-7	TRBV28	TGTGCCAGCAGTATTAGCGGGAGATCCTACGAGCAGTACTTC	CASSISGRSYEQYF
.	many	TRBJ1-2	TRBV7-2	TGTGCCAGCAGCTCCCACACAAGGGATGGCTACACCTTC	CASSSHTRDGYTF
.	many	TRBJ2-2	TRBV5-1	TGCGCCAGCAGCTTGGGTCTTTCCGATTACGACACCGGGGAGCTGTTTTTT	CASSLGLSDYDTGELFF
.	many	TRBJ2-3	TRBV7-2	TGTGCCAGCAGCTTAGGTAGGGCCCGAGATACGCAGTATTTT	CASSLGRARDTQYF
.	many	TRBJ2-1	TRBV19	TGTGCCATTAAGGAGGACCGCGCGGCGGGGGAGCAGTTCTTC	CAIKEDRAAGEQFF
TRBD2	many	TRBJ2-1	TRBV11-3	TGTGCCAGCAGCTTAGGGGTCGCGGGAGGGAATATTTACAATGAGCAGTTCTTC	CASSLGVAGGNIYNEQFF
.	many	TRBJ2-1	TRBV18	TGTGCCAGCTCACCACCGGCCATCCTCGATGAGCAGTTCTTC	CASSPPAILDEQFF